Presented here are 25 T cell receptor beta chains from one specimen sequenced in a study of blood T cell repertoires in COVID-19. Data came from immunoSEQ multiplex PCR; TCRdb stores just in-frame clones and leaves some out. The top ten hold 10% of the sample, which has over 80,000 clones, around nine tenths seen once. The sequencing sample was made of peripheral blood. All receptors derive from a man in his fifties or sixties with acute or convalescent COVID-19.

The CDR3 coding sequence is TGTGCCAGCAGTCTAAGTGGGGGGGGGCGCAATAGGGCCGAAGCTTTCTTT. Its protein is CASSLSGGGRNRAEAFF. The genes are TRBV28 and TRBJ1-1, with D possibly matching TRBD1 (6 bases). The ends were cut back, 5 bases at V and 8 bases at J, with 27 bases in the middle. Germline CDR1 and CDR2: MDHEN and SYDVKM. CDR3 length: 17 residues. Supplemented by reference TRBV28 and TRBJ1-1, the full variable domain reads DVKVTQSSRYLVKRTGEKVFLECVQDMDHENMFWYRQDPGLGLRLIYFSYDVKMKEKGDIPEGYSVSREKKERFSLILESASTNQTSMYLCASSLSGGGRNRAEAFFGQGTRLTVV.

This clone turned up a few times. The rearrangement joins TRBV12-3 or TRBV12-4 to TRBJ1-2, with D possibly matching TRBD1 (5 bases). V was clipped by 5 bases and J by 8 bases, with 9 bases between them. The CDR3 is 11 amino acids. The CDR3 region is CASSLGGGYTF. In nucleotides, the CDR3 is TGTGCCAGCAGTCTCGGGGGAGGCTACACCTTC.

The chain employs TRBV19 and TRBJ1-5; TRBD1 is a possible D gene (6 bases). The CDR3 consists of 14 residues. Trimming stripped 3 bases from V and 7 bases from J, with 13 bases between. CDR1 LNHDA and CDR2 SQIVND come from the germline V gene (reference sequence). CDR3 residues: CASSIKQGGQPQHF. In DNA form, the CDR3 reads TGTGCCAGTAGTATTAAACAGGGCGGCCAGCCCCAGCATTTT.

V gene TRBV6-6 combines with J gene TRBJ1-1; D gene uncertain. Germline loops: CDR1 MNHNY, CDR2 SVGAGI (reference sequence). With 0 bases removed from V and 4 bases from J, the gap between germline ends came to 9 bases. This CDR3 has 14 amino acids. The CDR3 protein is CASSYSREGTEAFF. The CDR3 DNA follows: TGTGCCAGCAGTTACTCGAGAGAGGGCACTGAAGCTTTCTTT.

The chain combines TRBV24-1 with TRBJ2-2; tentative D call: TRBD1 (5 bases). The CDR3 extends over 16 amino acids. The V end was cut by 7 bases, the J end by 1 base, with 15 bases between. Looked up from germline, CDR1 is KGHDR and CDR2 is SFDVKD. CDR3 DNA: TGTGCCACCAGGGGTAAAGCGACAGTGAACACCGGGGAGCTGTTTTTT. Amino acids: CATRGKATVNTGELFF.

As DNA, the CDR3 is TGTGCCAGTAGTACAGGACACTTGATCTCTGGAAACACCATATATTTT. Its translation is CASSTGHLISGNTIYF. The chain links TRBV19 to TRBJ1-3, with D maybe TRBD1 (5 bases). Germline assignment: CDR1 LNHDA and CDR2 SQIVND (reference sequence). V dropped 4 bases and J dropped 0 bases, with 13 bases sitting between them. This CDR3 comprises 16 residues.

The rearrangement uses TRBV4-2 and TRBJ1-4; tentative D call: TRBD1 (6 bases). Germline CDR1 and CDR2: LGHNA and YNFKEQ. V was cut by 6 bases and J by 0 bases, with 14 bases left in between. There are 16 residues in the CDR3. The CDR3 DNA reads TGTGCCAGCAGTACAGGGAAGGAGGCAACTAATGAAAAACTGTTTTTT. Translating it yields CASSTGKEATNEKLFF.

The rearrangement links TRBV19 to TRBJ2-1, with TRBD2 identical over 10 bases. Trimming removed 5 bases from V and 4 bases from J; junction bases left unmatched: 5. Per germline, CDR1 LNHDA and CDR2 SQIVND (reference sequence). This CDR3 region has 15 residues. The CDR3 loop reads CASSLGLAAYNEQFF. In DNA, the CDR3 is TGTGCCAGTAGTCTCGGACTAGCGGCATACAATGAGCAGTTCTTC.

This chain connects TRBV19 to TRBJ1-2; TRBD1 matches 10 bases. With V trimmed by 4 bases and J by 4 bases, 6 bases remained unmatched. Germline CDR1 and CDR2: LNHDA and SQIVND (reference sequence). The CDR3 length is 15 residues. CDR3 sequence reads: CASSTGQGVFYGYTF. CDR3 nucleotide sequence: TGTGCCAGTAGTACAGGACAGGGGGTGTTCTATGGCTACACCTTC.

This rearrangement joins TRBV29-1 to TRBJ2-1; TRBD2 aligns across 13 bases. Germline V gene data show CDR1 as SQVTM and CDR2 as ANQGSEA. The CDR3 covers 15 residues. J was trimmed by 7 bases and V by 4 bases; bases with no gene match: 7. The CDR3 loop is CSVVGTSGNWNEQFF. For the CDR3, the DNA is TGCAGCGTTGTTGGGACTAGCGGGAATTGGAATGAGCAGTTCTTC.

J is TRBJ1-4 and V is TRBV5-1; maybe TRBD1 (6 bases). Trimming stripped 5 bases from V and 7 bases from J, with 18 bases between. CDR1 SGHRS and CDR2 YFSETQ come from the germline V gene. There are 15 residues in the CDR3. The CDR3 spells CASRLTGRASEKLFF. The DNA for the CDR3 is TGCGCCAGCAGGTTGACAGGCCGCGCTTCTGAAAAACTGTTTTTT.

This clone has only a few counts. The chain is built from TRBV19 and TRBJ2-7; D is unresolved. Between the trimmed V and J ends, which lost 2 bases and 1 base, there was a span of 6 bases. The length of the CDR3 is 13 residues. Germline V lookup: CDR1 LNHDA, CDR2 SQIVND (reference sequence). The CDR3 region is CASSINLSYEQYF. The CDR3 DNA follows: TGTGCCAGTAGTATAAACCTATCCTACGAGCAGTACTTC.

In the case of this clone: Other nucleotide sequences in the sample specify the same CDR3. The V call is TRBV14, the J call TRBJ1-1, with 7 positions matching TRBD1. CDR1 SGHDN and CDR2 FVKESK come from the germline V gene. This CDR3 region has 13 residues. J gave up 4 bases and V 2 bases, and 1 base lay outside the gene matches. The CDR3 loop is CASSQYRGTEAFF. The CDR3 coding sequence is TGTGCCAGCAGCCAATACAGGGGCACTGAAGCTTTCTTT.

This chain joins TRBV10-2 and TRBJ1-1, with 7 bases lining up with TRBD1. From germline, CDR1 is WSHSY and CDR2 SAAADI. The V and J ends lost 6 bases and 1 base, in that order; junction bases with no gene match: 5. CDR3 length: 14 amino acids. The CDR3 sequence: CASRKGAANTEAFF. The DNA for the CDR3 is TGCGCCAGCAGAAAGGGGGCAGCGAACACTGAAGCTTTCTTT.

The chain is built from TRBV10-2 and TRBJ2-7; TRBD1 matches 9 bases. V was clipped by 6 bases and J by 6 bases; unmatched bases: 18. The CDR3 runs to 17 residues. Germline V lookup: CDR1 WSHSY, CDR2 SAAADI. The CDR3 DNA is TGCGCCAGCAGGACCCAACCTCCGGACAGGGGAGTAGGCGAGCAGTACTTC. Translated, it gives CASRTQPPDRGVGEQYF.

The chain is built from TRBV18 and TRBJ1-2; unclear D gene. The CDR3 length is 14 residues. Trimming cost V 3 bases and J 0 bases, with 8 bases left between them. Germline V lookup: CDR1 KGHSH, CDR2 LQKENI. The CDR3 region is CASSPDTSNYGYTF. The CDR3 nucleotides read TGTGCCAGCTCACCCGACACTTCTAACTATGGCTACACCTTC.

This chain uses TRBV27 with TRBJ1-2; TRBD1 matches at 10 bases. The J segment lost 4 bases and the V segment lost 0 bases, leaving 2 bases of the junction unmatched. CDR3 size: 15 residues. Germline lookup yields CDR1 MNHEY and CDR2 SMNVEV (reference sequence). Written as DNA, the CDR3 is TGTGCCAGCAGTTTATCAGGACAGGGGGGCTATGGCTACACCTTC. It translates to CASSLSGQGGYGYTF.

The sample holds one count of this clone. The chain links TRBV5-1 to TRBJ1-1; D ambiguous. Trimming removed 4 bases from V and 1 base from J, with 14 bases in between. CDR3 length: 15 residues. The germline V gene has CDR1 SGHRS and CDR2 YFSETQ. The CDR3 region has the DNA TGCGCCAGCAGCGAAAATACAGCAAAGAACACTGAAGCTTTCTTT. Amino acids: CASSENTAKNTEAFF.

This chain joins TRBV20-1 and TRBJ2-7; TRBD2 is a possible D gene (6 bases). The V and J ends lost 3 bases and 2 bases respectively, with 14 bases between them. Germline lookup yields CDR1 DFQATT and CDR2 SNEGSKA (reference sequence). The CDR3 is made up of 14 amino acids. CDR3 protein: CSASSQLAAYEQYF. The CDR3 DNA follows: TGCAGTGCTAGTTCCCAACTAGCAGCCTACGAGCAGTACTTC.

The rearrangement links TRBV14 to TRBJ2-7; 7 bases match TRBD2. Per the germline V gene, CDR1 is SGHDN and CDR2 is FVKESK. Trimming at V came to 4 bases and at J to 3 bases, leaving 15 bases not matched to a gene. This CDR3 comprises 17 residues. The CDR3 reads CASSPDLAVGPRYEQYF. The DNA for the CDR3 is TGTGCCAGCAGCCCAGACCTAGCGGTCGGGCCCCGCTACGAGCAGTACTTC.

The rearrangement links TRBV6-1 to TRBJ2-1; 11 bases are shared with TRBD2. The V segment lost 2 bases and the J segment 7 bases; nucleotides outside the gene matches: 7. This CDR3 is built from 16 residues. The V gene's germline CDR1 is MNHNS and CDR2 SASEGT. This chain's CDR3 is CASSEIAGGPVNEQFF. For the CDR3, the DNA is TGTGCCAGCAGTGAAATAGCGGGAGGGCCTGTGAATGAGCAGTTCTTC.

The chain employs TRBV30 and TRBJ2-3, with D tentatively TRBD2 (5 bases). Trimming stripped 3 bases from V and 6 bases from J, with 16 bases between. The CDR3 runs 14 residues. Per germline, CDR1 GTSNPN and CDR2 SVGIG (reference sequence). CDR3 nucleotide sequence: TGTGCCTGGAGATTGAGGGTTTTATCGGATACGCAGTATTTT. This sequence encodes CAWRLRVLSDTQYF.

The rearrangement uses TRBV7-2 and TRBJ1-4; D is perhaps TRBD1 (5 bases). This CDR3 comprises 13 residues. Germline V gives CDR1 SGHTA, CDR2 FQGNSA. V lost 5 bases to trimming and J lost 13 bases, with 17 bases between them. CDR3 protein: CASSRGDVGGLFF. CDR3 nucleotide sequence: TGTGCCAGCAGCCGAGGGGACGTGGGGGGACTGTTTTTT.

DNA of the CDR3: TGTGCCAGCAGCCGCCGGGACAGCGAAGAGACCCAGTACTTC. It codes for CASSRRDSEETQYF. The rearrangement uses TRBV11-3 and TRBJ2-5, with 7 bases aligning to TRBD1. The germline gives CDR1 SGHNT, CDR2 YENEEA. V trimming: 5 bases; J trimming: 3 bases; junction bases outside the gene matches: 6. The CDR3 totals 14 residues.

This clone was counted between two and nine times. CDR3: CASSPLAVVGTDTQYF. The CDR3 DNA is TGTGCCAGCAGCCCGTTGGCGGTTGTGGGCACAGATACGCAGTATTTT. V gene TRBV5-8 combines with J gene TRBJ2-3; D gene ambiguous. Trimming removed 4 bases from V and 1 base from J, with 16 bases in between. CDR3 length: 16 amino acids. Germline CDR1 reads SGHTS; CDR2 reads YDEGEE.